The 25 T cell receptor beta chains given below trace back to one sample, sequenced in a study of CXCR3-negative and CXCR3-positive naive CD8 T cells. UMI-labeled 5' RACE TRB cDNA libraries were prepared from the cells. Following a re-call of the 5' RACE reads, TCRdb has one entry per CDR3 protein and lacks DNA. The record lists 65,000 to 85,000 distinct CDR3 sequences, of which the ten most abundant hold about 1.5%. What was sequenced was naive CXCR3- CD8+ T cells from blood. Subset in this sample: CD45RO-CCR7+CD27+CD95- naive CD8+ T cells lacking CXCR3 (TNR3-). Source of these receptors: a human donor in good health. Some clones in this sample may be carry-over from other donors' samples.

This chain connects TRBV7-3 to TRBJ2-2. The CDR3 has 14 amino acids. Germline V gene data show CDR1 as SGHTA and CDR2 as FQGTGA. The CDR3 region is CASSLLLGAGELFF.

The rearrangement uses TRBV29-1 and TRBJ1-2; the D call of TRBD1 rests on TCRdb alone, since no DNA is present to check it. This CDR3 comprises 12 residues. Germline CDR1 reads SQVTM; CDR2 reads ANQGSEA. The CDR3 loop reads CSDTDRAAGYTF.

The chain carries TRBV4-2 and TRBJ2-5; TCRdb calls TRBD1, which cannot be checked without DNA. This CDR3 is 14 amino acids long. From germline, CDR1 is LGHNA and CDR2 YNFKEQ. The chain's CDR3 is CASSQVQGLETQYF.

The chain employs TRBV1 and TRBJ1-4; TCRdb reports TRBD1, a call that lacks DNA to check it against. TRBV1 is deemed a pseudogene. The CDR3 is 17 amino acids. The CDR3 loop is CTSSQENRGATNEKLFF.

V and J are TRBV25-1 and TRBJ1-4. The CDR3 is made up of 15 amino acids. CDR1 is MGHDK, CDR2 SYGVNS, per germline. The CDR3 region is CASSESAGLREKLFF.

The chain links TRBV6-5 to TRBJ2-7; checking the TCRdb D call of TRBD1 is not possible without DNA. The CDR3 covers 15 residues. Germline V gives CDR1 MNHEY, CDR2 SVGAGI. CDR3 residues: CASKLGQGTSYEQYF.

J is TRBJ2-4 and V is TRBV7-9; TCRdb calls TRBD2, which cannot be checked without DNA. This CDR3 has 12 residues. Germline values: CDR1 SEHNR, CDR2 FQNEAQ (reference sequence). CDR3 in amino acids: CASSRDPRHQYF.

The chain recombines TRBV11-2 with TRBJ2-3; TCRdb's D call, TRBD1, is unchecked because there is no DNA. The CDR3 sequence is 15 residues long. Germline loops: CDR1 SGHAT, CDR2 FQNNGV. CDR3 amino acids: CASSFLYSPADTQYF.

The genes are TRBV29-1 and TRBJ2-2. The CDR3 is made up of 13 amino acids. Germline V lookup: CDR1 SQVTM, CDR2 ANQGSEA. The CDR3 is CSVVAGNTGELSF.

The chain combines TRBV5-1 with TRBJ2-7; the D call of TRBD1 rests on TCRdb alone, since no DNA is present to check it. The V gene's germline CDR1 is SGHRS and CDR2 YFSETQ. This CDR3 has 14 residues. The CDR3 loop reads CASGWTGPSYEQYF.

The rearrangement joins TRBV11-3 to TRBJ2-2. Germline CDR1 and CDR2: SGHNT and YENEEA. This CDR3 has 18 amino acids. The CDR3 region is CASSLVAPGLAGTGELFF.

The V and J genes are TRBV25-1 and TRBJ1-3. The length of the CDR3 is 14 residues. Germline V lookup: CDR1 MGHDK, CDR2 SYGVNS. CDR3 residues: CASSEEVEGNTIYF.

The chain carries TRBV27 and TRBJ2-1; TCRdb designates TRBD2, a call that cannot be tested without DNA. The CDR3 spans 15 residues. Germline V gene sequence: CDR1 MNHEY, CDR2 SMNVEV (reference sequence). The CDR3 loop reads CASSSLAHRDNEQFF.

J is TRBJ2-7 and V is TRBV25-1. CDR3 length: 12 residues. Germline CDR1 is MGHDK and CDR2 is SYGVNS. CDR3 amino acids: CASSEYSYEQYF.

The rearrangement links TRBV28 to TRBJ2-3; TCRdb names TRBD1, which stays unverified in the absence of DNA. There are 14 residues in the CDR3. Germline V lookup: CDR1 MDHEN, CDR2 SYDVKM. CDR3 amino acids: CASSLVGGTDTQYF.

The V gene is TRBV7-3, the J gene TRBJ2-1; TCRdb names TRBD2, which stays unverified in the absence of DNA. Germline V gives CDR1 SGHTA, CDR2 FQGTGA. The CDR3 runs 15 residues. The CDR3: CASSLGLADYNEQFF.

V and J are TRBV7-6 and TRBJ1-5. Looked up from germline, CDR1 is SGHVS and CDR2 is FNYEAQ. This CDR3 contains 16 residues. CDR3 sequence reads: CASSPEHGHSNQPQHF.

CDR3 region: CASSPQGYGYTF. The chain is built from TRBV13 and TRBJ1-2; TCRdb outputs TRBD1, but without DNA this stays unchecked. Germline CDR1 and CDR2: PRHDT and FYEKMQ (reference sequence). This CDR3 has 12 residues.

This chain links TRBV20-1 with TRBJ2-7; no DNA is available, so the TRBD1 call from TCRdb remains unchecked. CDR1 is DFQATT, CDR2 SNEGSKA, per germline (reference sequence). This CDR3 spans 14 amino acids. The chain's CDR3 is CSAPGHRGSYEQYF.

The chain links TRBV12-3 or TRBV12-4 to TRBJ1-6; the D call from TCRdb, TRBD1, cannot be confirmed without DNA. The CDR3 runs to 16 residues. Here the CDR3 reads CASSSRTGDHNSPLHF.

V is TRBV9 and J is TRBJ1-6. CDR3 length equals 14 residues. Germline assignment: CDR1 SGDLS and CDR2 YYNGEE. The CDR3 is CASSPWDGNSPLHF. The whole variable domain, filled in from reference TRBV9 and TRBJ1-6, reads DSGVTQTPKHLITATGQRVTLRCSPRSGDLSVYWYQQSLDQGLQFLIQYYNGEERAKGNILERFSAQQFPDLHSELNLSSLELGDSALYFCASSPWDGNSPLHFGNGTRLTVT.

The chain is built from TRBV30 and TRBJ2-3. The CDR3 runs to 12 residues. The germline V gene has CDR1 GTSNPN and CDR2 SVGIG (reference sequence). The CDR3 sequence: CAWSVLADTQYF.

The chain recombines TRBV15 with TRBJ1-6; TCRdb returns TRBD1, unconfirmable since there is no DNA. Per the germline V gene, CDR1 is LNHNV and CDR2 is YYDKDF (reference sequence). The CDR3 has 13 amino acids. CDR3 protein: CATSKRENSPLHF.

V and J are TRBV10-3 and TRBJ2-2; as DNA is missing, the TRBD1 call by TCRdb cannot be tested. The CDR3 runs 13 residues. Germline V gives CDR1 ENHRY, CDR2 SYGVKD. CDR3 loop: CAIPGQNTGELFF.

J is TRBJ2-1 and V is TRBV5-1; the TRBD2 assignment by TCRdb is unverifiable without DNA. Germline V gene lookup returns CDR1 SGHRS and CDR2 YFSETQ. The CDR3 runs 16 residues. CDR3 sequence reads: CASSRGLAGVGNEQFF.